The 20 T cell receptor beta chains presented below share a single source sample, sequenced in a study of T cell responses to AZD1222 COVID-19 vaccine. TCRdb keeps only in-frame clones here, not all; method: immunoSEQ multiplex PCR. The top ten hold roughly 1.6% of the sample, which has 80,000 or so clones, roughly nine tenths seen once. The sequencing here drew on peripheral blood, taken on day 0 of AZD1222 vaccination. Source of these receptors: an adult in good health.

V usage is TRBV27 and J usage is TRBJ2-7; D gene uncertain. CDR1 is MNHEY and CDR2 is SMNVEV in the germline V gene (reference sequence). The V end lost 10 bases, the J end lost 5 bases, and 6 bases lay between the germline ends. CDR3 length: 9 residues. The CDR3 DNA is TGTGCCACCTCTAACGAGCAGTACTTC. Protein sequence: CATSNEQYF.

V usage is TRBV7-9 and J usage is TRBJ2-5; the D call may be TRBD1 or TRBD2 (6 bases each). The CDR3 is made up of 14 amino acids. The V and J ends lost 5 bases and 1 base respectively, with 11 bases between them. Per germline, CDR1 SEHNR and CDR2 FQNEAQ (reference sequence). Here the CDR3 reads CASSAWGAQETQYF. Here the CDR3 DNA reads TGTGCCAGCAGCGCCTGGGGGGCCCAAGAGACCCAGTACTTC.

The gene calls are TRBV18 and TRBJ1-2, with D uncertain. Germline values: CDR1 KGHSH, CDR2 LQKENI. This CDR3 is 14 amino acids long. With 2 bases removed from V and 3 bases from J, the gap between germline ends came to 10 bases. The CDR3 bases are TGTGCCAGCTCACCAAAGGAGCAACACTATGGCTACACCTTC. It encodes CASSPKEQHYGYTF.

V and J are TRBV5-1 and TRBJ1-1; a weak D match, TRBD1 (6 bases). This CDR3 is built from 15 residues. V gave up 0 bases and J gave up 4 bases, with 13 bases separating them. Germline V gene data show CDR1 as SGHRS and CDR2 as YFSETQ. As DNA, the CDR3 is TGCGCCAGCAGCTTGGGCGTCAGGGGAGGCACTGAAGCTTTCTTT. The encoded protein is CASSLGVRGGTEAFF.

This CDR3 is CAWSTRQGADTQYF. CDR3 nucleotides: TGTGCCTGGAGTACGAGACAGGGGGCAGATACGCAGTATTTT. The V and J genes are TRBV30 and TRBJ2-3; TRBD1 agrees at 9 bases. Trimming at V came to 2 bases and at J to 4 bases, leaving 4 bases not matched to a gene. CDR1 is GTSNPN and CDR2 is SVGIG in the germline V gene (reference sequence). This CDR3 has 14 amino acids.

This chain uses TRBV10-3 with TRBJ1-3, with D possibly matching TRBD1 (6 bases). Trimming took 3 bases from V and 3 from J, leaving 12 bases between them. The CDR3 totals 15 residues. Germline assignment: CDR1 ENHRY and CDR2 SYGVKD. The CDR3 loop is CAISERGRGGNTIYF. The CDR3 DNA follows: TGTGCCATCAGTGAACGTGGCAGGGGTGGAAACACCATATATTTT.

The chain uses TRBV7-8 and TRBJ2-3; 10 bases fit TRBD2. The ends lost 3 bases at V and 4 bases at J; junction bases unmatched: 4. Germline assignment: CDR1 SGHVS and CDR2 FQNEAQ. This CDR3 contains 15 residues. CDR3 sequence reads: CASSFRLAGADTQYF. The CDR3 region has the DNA TGTGCCAGCAGCTTTCGGCTAGCGGGAGCAGATACGCAGTATTTT.

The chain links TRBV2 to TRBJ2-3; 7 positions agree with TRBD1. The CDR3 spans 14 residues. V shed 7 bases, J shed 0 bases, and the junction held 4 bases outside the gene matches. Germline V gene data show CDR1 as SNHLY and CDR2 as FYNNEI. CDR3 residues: CASTQTGSTDTQYF. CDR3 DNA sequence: TGTGCCAGCACTCAGACAGGGAGCACAGATACGCAGTATTTT.

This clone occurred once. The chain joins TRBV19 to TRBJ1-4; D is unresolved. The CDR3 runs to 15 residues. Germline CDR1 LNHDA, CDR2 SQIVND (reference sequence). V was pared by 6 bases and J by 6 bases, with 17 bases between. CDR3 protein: CASRLSLGRYEKLFF. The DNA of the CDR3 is TGTGCCAGTAGGCTCTCACTAGGGCGCTATGAAAAACTGTTTTTT.

The CDR3 region has the DNA TGTGCCAGCAGTGAGGGCCAGGGGAACTCCTACGAGCAGTACTTC. This codes for CASSEGQGNSYEQYF. The chain recombines TRBV6-1 with TRBJ2-7; possibly TRBD1 for D (6 bases). CDR1 is MNHNS and CDR2 is SASEGT in the germline V gene. The CDR3 consists of 15 residues. Trimming cost V 3 bases and J 0 bases, with 12 bases left between them.

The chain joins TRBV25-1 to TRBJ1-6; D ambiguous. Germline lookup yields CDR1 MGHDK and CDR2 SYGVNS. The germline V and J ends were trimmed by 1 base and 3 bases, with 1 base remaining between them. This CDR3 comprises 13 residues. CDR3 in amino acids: CASSEFYNSPLHF. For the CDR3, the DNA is TGTGCCAGCAGTGAATTCTATAATTCACCCCTCCACTTT. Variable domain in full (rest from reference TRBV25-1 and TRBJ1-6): EADIYQTPRYLVIGTGKKITLECSQTMGHDKMYWYQQDPGMELHLIHYSYGVNSTEKGDLSSESTVSRIRTEHFPLTLESARPSHTSQYLCASSEFYNSPLHFGNGTRLTVT.

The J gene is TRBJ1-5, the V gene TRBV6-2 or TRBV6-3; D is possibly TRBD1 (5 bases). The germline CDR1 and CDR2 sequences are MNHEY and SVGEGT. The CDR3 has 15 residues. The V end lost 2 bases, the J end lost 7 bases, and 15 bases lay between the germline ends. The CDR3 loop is CASSYPTGGEQPQHF. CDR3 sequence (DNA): TGTGCCAGCAGTTACCCCACCGGGGGTGAGCAGCCCCAGCATTTT.

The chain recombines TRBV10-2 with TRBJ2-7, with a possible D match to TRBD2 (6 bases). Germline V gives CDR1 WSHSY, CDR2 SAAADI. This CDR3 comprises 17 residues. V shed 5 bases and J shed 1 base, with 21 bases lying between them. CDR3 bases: TGCGCCAGCAGTCCAAACGGTGGAGGGAGTTTATCCTACGAGCAGTACTTC. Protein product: CASSPNGGGSLSYEQYF.

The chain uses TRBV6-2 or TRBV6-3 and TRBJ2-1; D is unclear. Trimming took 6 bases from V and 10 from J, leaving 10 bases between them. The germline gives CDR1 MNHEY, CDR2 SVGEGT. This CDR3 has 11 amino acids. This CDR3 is CASSARQEQFF. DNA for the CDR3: TGTGCCAGCAGCGCTCGGCAGGAGCAGTTCTTC.

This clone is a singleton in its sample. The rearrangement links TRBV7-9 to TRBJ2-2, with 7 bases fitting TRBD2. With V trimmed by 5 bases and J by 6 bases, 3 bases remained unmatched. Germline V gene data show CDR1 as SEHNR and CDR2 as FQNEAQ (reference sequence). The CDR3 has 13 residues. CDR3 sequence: CASSQLAPGELFF. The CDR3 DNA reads TGTGCCAGCAGCCAACTAGCGCCCGGGGAGCTGTTTTTT.

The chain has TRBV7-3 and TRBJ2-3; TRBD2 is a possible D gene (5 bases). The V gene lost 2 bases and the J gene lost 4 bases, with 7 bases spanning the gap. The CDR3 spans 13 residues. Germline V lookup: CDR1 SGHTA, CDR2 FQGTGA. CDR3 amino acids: CASSLPGSDTQYF. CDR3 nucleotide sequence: TGTGCCAGCAGCTTACCGGGGTCAGATACGCAGTATTTT.

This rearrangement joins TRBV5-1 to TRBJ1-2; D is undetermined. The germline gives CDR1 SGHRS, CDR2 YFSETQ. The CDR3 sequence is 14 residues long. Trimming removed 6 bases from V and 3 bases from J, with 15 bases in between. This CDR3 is CASNSGRVDYGYTF. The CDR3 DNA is TGCGCCAGCAACTCAGGACGGGTAGACTATGGCTACACCTTC.

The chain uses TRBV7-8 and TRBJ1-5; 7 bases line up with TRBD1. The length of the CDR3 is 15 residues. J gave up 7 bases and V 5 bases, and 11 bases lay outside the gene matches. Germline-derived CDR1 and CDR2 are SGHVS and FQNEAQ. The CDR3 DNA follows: TGTGCCAGCAGCGTGTTACAGGGGTTCGGCCAGCCCCAGCATTTT. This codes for CASSVLQGFGQPQHF.

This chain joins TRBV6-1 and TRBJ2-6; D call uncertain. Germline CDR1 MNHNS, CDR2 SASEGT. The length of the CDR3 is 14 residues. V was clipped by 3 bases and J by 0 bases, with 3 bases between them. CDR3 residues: CASSEYSGANVLTF. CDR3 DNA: TGTGCCAGCAGTGAGTACTCTGGGGCCAACGTCCTGACTTTC.

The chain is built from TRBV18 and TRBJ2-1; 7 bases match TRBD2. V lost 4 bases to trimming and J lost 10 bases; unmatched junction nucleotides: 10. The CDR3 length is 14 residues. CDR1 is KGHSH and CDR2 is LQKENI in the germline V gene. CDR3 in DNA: TGTGCCAGCTCACTTACTACGACTAGCTCGGAGCAGTTCTTC. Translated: CASSLTTTSSEQFF.